One and the same sample provided the 18 T cell receptor beta chains below, sequenced in a study of metastatic and nonmetastatic thyroid tumors (dated by TCRdb to 2019 to 2021). Before undergoing thyroid surgery, none of the patients had been given any kind of treatment. The protocol used for the library was PCR. Sequencing relied on an Illumina HiSeq 4000. Starting from the raw public reads, TCRdb applied fastp trimming at Q25, assembled clones with MiXCR and retained in-frame beta chains. Present in this sample are 3,500 to 5,500 clones, approximately 22% of which were seen just once. The ten largest clonotypes hold about 22% of the sample. Sequencing used tumor tissue. The receptors stem from a male donor with papillary thyroid cancer or a benign thyroid nodule (not recorded which). Some clones in this sample may be carry-over from other donors' samples.

By sample fraction, this clone is hyperexpanded. The genes are TRBV6-1 and TRBJ2-1; D gene uncertain. Trimming took 10 bases from V and 6 from J, leaving 13 bases between them. The CDR3 is 12 residues long. Germline CDR1 reads MNHNS; CDR2 reads SASEGT. This CDR3 is CATKGIGNEQFF. Here the CDR3 DNA reads TGTGCCACGAAAGGGATCGGCAATGAGCAGTTCTTC.

The sample holds many counts of this clone. V usage is TRBV30 and J usage is TRBJ1-6; 8 positions agree with TRBD1. The CDR3 has 12 residues. The germline V gene encodes CDR1 GTSNPN and CDR2 SVGIG (reference sequence). V shed 5 bases, J shed 15 bases, and the junction held 9 bases outside the gene matches. The CDR3 coding sequence is TGTGCCTGGGGCCTAACGGACAGGGTCCTCCACTTT. It codes for CAWGLTDRVLHF.

This clone was recorded at least ten times. This chain uses TRBV19 with TRBJ2-7; possible D gene TRBD2, 6 bases. Germline V gives CDR1 LNHDA, CDR2 SQIVND (reference sequence). V lost 8 bases to trimming and J lost 7 bases, with 24 bases between them. The CDR3 extends over 15 amino acids. CDR3 DNA sequence: TGTGCCAGTTGCAACTTGGGAGGAGGGCCTCGGGAGCAGTACTTC. This codes for CASCNLGGGPREQYF. The full variable domain, with the rest looked up from reference TRBV19 and TRBJ2-7, is DGGITQSPKYLFRKEGQNVTLSCEQNLNHDAMYWYRQDPGQGLRLIYYSQIVNDFQKGDIAEGYSVSREKKESFPLTVTSAQKNPTAFYLCASCNLGGGPREQYFGPGTRLTVT.

This clone turned up a few times. The CDR3 nucleotides are TGTGCCAGCAGCTTGGGCCAGATTAATGAAAAACTGTTTTTT. This encodes CASSLGQINEKLFF. The chain employs TRBV5-5 and TRBJ1-4; unclear D gene. Germline CDR1 is SGHKS and CDR2 is YYEKEE (reference sequence). V was clipped by 0 bases and J by 4 bases, with 7 bases between them. This CDR3 comprises 14 residues.

This clone has more than one count but fewer than ten. CDR3 sequence: CASSGSGEGQYF. DNA of the CDR3: TGTGCCAGCTCAGGGTCTGGGGAAGGGCAGTACTTC. The chain joins TRBV18 to TRBJ2-7; D gene unclear. The CDR3 runs to 12 residues. Germline-derived CDR1 and CDR2 are KGHSH and LQKENI. With 5 bases removed from V and 9 bases from J, the gap between germline ends came to 14 bases. Filled out from reference TRBV18 and TRBJ2-7, the complete variable domain reads NAGVMQNPRHLVRRRGQEARLRCSPMKGHSHVYWYRQLPEEGLKFMVYLQKENIIDESGMPKERFSAEFPKEGPSILRIQQVVRGDSAAYFCASSGSGEGQYFGPGTRLTVT.

This clone showed up just a few times. The CDR3 coding sequence is TGTGCCAGCAGTCCCCCCCTCACAGATACGCAGTATTTT. It yields the protein CASSPPLTDTQYF. The gene calls are TRBV28 and TRBJ2-3; D is ambiguous. The germline gives CDR1 MDHEN, CDR2 SYDVKM. This CDR3 is 13 amino acids long. The V and J ends lost 5 bases and 2 bases respectively, with 8 bases between them.

This clone came up a few times. The chain carries TRBV6-9 and TRBJ2-5, with D tentatively TRBD1 (5 bases). The CDR3 contains 15 residues. V was trimmed by 6 bases and J by 3 bases, leaving 17 bases between them. CDR1 and CDR2 (germline): MNHGY, SVAAGI. The CDR3 DNA follows: TGTGCCAGCAGGGCCCGCGACAGATCTAAAGAGACCCAGTACTTC. Translated: CASRARDRSKETQYF.

As concerns this clone: This clone may be a read error of a much larger clone one base away. This chain connects TRBV5-1 to TRBJ2-7; the D is unclear. Between the trimmed V and J ends, which lost 1 base and 6 bases, there was a span of 5 bases. This CDR3 spans 11 amino acids. Germline CDR1 SGHRS, CDR2 YFSETQ. The CDR3 sequence is CASSLLVEQYF. The CDR3 DNA reads as TGCGCCAGCAGCTTGTTAGTCGAGCAGTACTTC.

Details on this clone: It may be a read error: a sequence one base away is much more abundant. This sequence joins TRBV20-1 and TRBJ2-7; D is perhaps TRBD2 (6 bases). This CDR3 is built from 14 residues. V gave up 6 bases and J gave up 6 bases, with 21 bases separating them. Germline CDR1 and CDR2: DFQATT and SNEGSKA (reference sequence). DNA of the CDR3: TGCAGTGCCCCCAGGGACTCCGGCAGCATCGAGCAGTACTTC. The encoded protein is CSAPRDSGSIEQYF.

This clone was seen at least ten times. The gene calls are TRBV7-8 and TRBJ2-7; D assignment may be TRBD1 or TRBD2 (5 bases each). Germline V gene data show CDR1 as SGHVS and CDR2 as FQNEAQ. V shed 4 bases and J shed 2 bases, with 18 bases lying between them. The CDR3 is 16 amino acids. CDR3 DNA sequence: TGTGCCAGCAGCTCAGTGGGTCGGGGCGCTACCTACGAGCAGTACTTC. Its protein is CASSSVGRGATYEQYF.

V gene TRBV28 combines with J gene TRBJ2-7; 13 bases line up with TRBD2. There are 17 residues in the CDR3. Germline assignment: CDR1 MDHEN and CDR2 SYDVKM. V trimming: 6 bases; J trimming: 1 base; junction bases outside the gene matches: 9. The CDR3 DNA sequence: TGTGCCAGCAGGAGGACTAGCGGGAGTGTATCATCCTACGAGCAGTACTTC. Translated, it gives CASRRTSGSVSSYEQYF.

This clone turned up a few times. A much larger clone lies one base from this, so it may be a read error. This sequence joins TRBV6-1 and TRBJ2-7, with 10 bases that match TRBD2. The V gene's germline CDR1 is MNHNS and CDR2 SASEGT. Trimming removed 5 bases from V and 6 bases from J; junction bases left unmatched: 10. The length of the CDR3 is 15 residues. Here the CDR3 reads CASSPILAGFSEQYF. In DNA, the CDR3 is TGTGCCAGCAGTCCCATACTAGCGGGATTCTCCGAGCAGTACTTC.

The chain combines TRBV28 with TRBJ1-5; 7 bases are a match to TRBD1. Unmatched junction bases numbered 10, after V lost 6 bases and J lost 5 bases. This CDR3 has 15 residues. The V gene's germline CDR1 is MDHEN and CDR2 SYDVKM. CDR3 amino acids: CASSPGTAWHQPQHF. The DNA for the CDR3 is TGTGCCAGCAGCCCCGGGACAGCGTGGCATCAGCCCCAGCATTTT.

Many counts were recorded for this clone. This chain links TRBV11-2 with TRBJ2-2; D not certain. This CDR3 comprises 12 residues. Germline V gene sequence: CDR1 SGHAT, CDR2 FQNNGV. Deletions cut 2 bases from V and 6 bases from J, with 4 bases between. This chain's CDR3 is CASSLLAGELFF. DNA for the CDR3: TGTGCCAGCAGCTTACTAGCCGGGGAGCTGTTTTTT.

This clone has more than one count but fewer than ten. The rearrangement uses TRBV20-1 and TRBJ1-6, with D perhaps TRBD1 (6 bases). Germline V gene sequence: CDR1 DFQATT, CDR2 SNEGSKA (reference sequence). This CDR3 comprises 14 residues. V was shortened by 4 bases and J by 6 bases, with 13 bases between the two germline ends. The CDR3 sequence is CSATSGTPNSPLHF. CDR3 nucleotides: TGCAGTGCTACCTCCGGGACACCTAATTCACCCCTCCACTTT.

The table lists this clone with a few counts. The chain carries TRBV25-1 and TRBJ2-5; TRBD1 might be the D (6 bases). With 5 bases removed from V and 5 bases from J, the gap between germline ends came to 12 bases. Germline V CDR1 and CDR2: MGHDK, SYGVNS. CDR3 length: 13 amino acids. The DNA of the CDR3 is TGTGCCAGCAGTAAGGGGGTTGGGGAGACCCAGTACTTC. It codes for CASSKGVGETQYF.

The genes are TRBV4-1 and TRBJ2-3; TRBD1 is a possible D gene (5 bases). There are 14 residues in the CDR3. With 1 base removed from V and 6 bases from J, the gap between germline ends came to 11 bases. Germline CDR1 MGHRA, CDR2 YSYEKL. CDR3 amino acids: CASSQVQGLDTQYF. The CDR3, as DNA: TGCGCCAGCAGCCAAGTGCAGGGCTTGGATACGCAGTATTTT.

The rearrangement uses TRBV27 and TRBJ2-2, with TRBD1 identical over 9 bases. The CDR3 loop spans 17 amino acids. The V gene's germline CDR1 is MNHEY and CDR2 SMNVEV (reference sequence). Germline trimming cut 3 bases from V and 7 bases from J; bases unmatched to any gene: 12. In nucleotides, the CDR3 is TGTGCCAGCAGTTTGATGTCGTCGGGACAGGGACACGGGGAGCTGTTTTTT. It is translated as CASSLMSSGQGHGELFF.